Detailed here is one T cell receptor beta chain. Its target is unknown. The data are from a study of identical twins. V was cut by 2 bases and J by 1 base, with 11 bases left in between. This CDR3 region has 15 residues. CDR1 is MGHRA and CDR2 is YSYEKL in the germline V gene. Study-wide results and caveats: Beta out-of-frame sequences displayed a weaker excess of sharing between twins. With abundant cord blood beta clonotypes, insertions were fewer; memory repertoires showed no such pattern.

A template switching step contributed a universal primer site, while unique molecular identifiers were present in the cDNA. TCRdb ran MiXCR on the 5' RACE reads and lists one entry per CDR3 protein. The table records 1.5 million to 2 million distinct CDR3 sequences, roughly a third of them present only once. This receptor was identified in a newborn girl in good health. The genes are TRBV4-1 and TRBJ1-1; D gene uncertain. The source material was cord blood. This CDR3 reads CASSQLFQPNTEAFF. DNA of the CDR3: TGCGCCAGCAGCCAATTATTTCAACCGAACACTGAAGCTTTCTTT.